This entry lists 9 T cell receptor beta chains sequenced from one sample in a study of T cell repertoires in cytomegalovirus infection (dated by TCRdb to about 2019). The data were produced on an Illumina HiSeq 1500. TCRdb's own reprocessing of the public reads used fastp at Q25 and MiXCR and kept productive beta chains. Entries are consolidated by CDR3 protein sequence, retaining the most common genes and DNA. The sample table records around 900,000 distinct CDR3 sequences; around 32% of these occur just once. The top ten constitute around an eighth of the sample. Reading the label with the study, this specimen's treatment or condition is: in vitro stimulation with specific CMV peptide epitopes to enrich CMV-specific T cells. These receptors lack a known antigen. The material sequenced was cultured CD8+ T cells from PBMCs, taken from culture after CMV antigen stimulation. The receptors here all came from a human donor in good health (CMV status not recorded). Some clones in this sample may be carry-over from other donors' samples.

This clonotype was seen only a few times. As DNA, the CDR3 is TGTGCCAGCAGCCCTTACTGGGGATCGAACACTGAAGCTTTCTTT. It is translated as CASSPYWGSNTEAFF. The rearrangement links TRBV27 to TRBJ1-1; D is unresolved. The V end lost 6 bases, the J end lost 1 base, and 15 bases lay between the germline ends. Germline lookup yields CDR1 MNHEY and CDR2 SMNVEV (reference sequence). The CDR3 spans 15 residues.

The V gene is TRBV15, the J gene TRBJ1-4, with D possibly matching TRBD1 (5 bases). Deletions cut 8 bases from V and 3 bases from J, with 7 bases between. The germline V gene has CDR1 LNHNV and CDR2 YYDKDF (reference sequence). The CDR3 consists of 12 residues. The CDR3 nucleotides read TGTGCCACCGGGGCAGCTAATGAAAAACTGTTTTTT. Translated, it gives CATGAANEKLFF. The full variable domain, its missing parts supplied by reference TRBV15 and TRBJ1-4, is DAMVIQNPRYQVTQFGKPVTLSCSQTLNHNVMYWYQQKSSQAPKLLFHYYDKDFNNEADTPDNFQSRRPNTSFCFLDIRSPGLGDTAMYLCATGAANEKLFFGSGTQLSVL.

This clonotype was found many times. The J gene is TRBJ1-1, the V gene TRBV28; D call uncertain. With 4 bases removed from V and 0 bases from J, the gap between germline ends came to 12 bases. The CDR3 loop spans 15 amino acids. Germline loops: CDR1 MDHEN, CDR2 SYDVKM. DNA for the CDR3: TGTGCCAGCAGTTCCTCAGGACCCATGAACACTGAAGCTTTCTTT. Residues: CASSSSGPMNTEAFF.

The V call is TRBV12-3 or TRBV12-4, the J call TRBJ1-5, with no clear D. CDR3 length: 15 residues. Between the trimmed V and J ends, which lost 8 bases and 0 bases, there was a span of 14 bases. CDR3 in amino acids: CASGLGRYSNQPQHF. CDR3 DNA: TGTGCCAGCGGACTAGGACGGTATAGCAATCAGCCCCAGCATTTT.

This clonotype showed up just a few times. This chain links TRBV28 with TRBJ2-1; D is undetermined. This CDR3 comprises 15 residues. The ends were cut back, 2 bases at V and 0 bases at J, with 8 bases in the middle. Germline V gene sequence: CDR1 MDHEN, CDR2 SYDVKM. DNA for the CDR3: TGTGCCAGCAGTTTAGAGAGTGACTCCTACAATGAGCAGTTCTTC. The encoded protein is CASSLESDSYNEQFF.

This clonotype was seen many times. The chain's CDR3 is CASSESGTDTQYF. Here the CDR3 DNA reads TGTGCCAGCAGTGAGTCAGGCACAGATACGCAGTATTTT. The chain links TRBV6-4 to TRBJ2-3; D uncertain. This CDR3 is 13 amino acids long. Germline lookup yields CDR1 MRHNA and CDR2 SNTAGT. Trimming took off 3 bases at V and 1 base at J, with 5 bases between the two ends.

This clonotype was seen a few times. The chain combines TRBV12-3 or TRBV12-4 with TRBJ2-3, with D possibly matching TRBD1 (6 bases). The V gene lost 1 base and the J gene lost 7 bases, with 12 bases spanning the gap. This CDR3 region has 14 residues. In DNA form, the CDR3 reads TGTGCCAGCAGTTTAGGGGACACAGGGAATACGCAGTATTTT. Protein: CASSLGDTGNTQYF.

The J gene is TRBJ1-5, the V gene TRBV4-1, with D perhaps TRBD1 (5 bases). The germline CDR1 and CDR2 sequences are MGHRA and YSYEKL. The CDR3 covers 15 residues. With 0 bases removed from V and 9 bases from J, the gap between germline ends came to 15 bases. This chain's CDR3 is CASSQDSGTRMPQHF. The CDR3, as DNA: TGCGCCAGCAGCCAAGACTCCGGGACCAGGATGCCCCAGCATTTT.

This chain connects TRBV4-3 to TRBJ1-1; TRBD1 might be the D (6 bases). Trimming pared 3 bases from V and 5 bases from J, leaving 16 bases between. From germline, CDR1 is LGHNA and CDR2 YSLEER. The CDR3 covers 15 residues. CDR3 loop: CASSQDSGISTEAFF. CDR3 coding DNA: TGCGCCAGCAGCCAGGACAGCGGGATTTCTACTGAAGCTTTCTTT.